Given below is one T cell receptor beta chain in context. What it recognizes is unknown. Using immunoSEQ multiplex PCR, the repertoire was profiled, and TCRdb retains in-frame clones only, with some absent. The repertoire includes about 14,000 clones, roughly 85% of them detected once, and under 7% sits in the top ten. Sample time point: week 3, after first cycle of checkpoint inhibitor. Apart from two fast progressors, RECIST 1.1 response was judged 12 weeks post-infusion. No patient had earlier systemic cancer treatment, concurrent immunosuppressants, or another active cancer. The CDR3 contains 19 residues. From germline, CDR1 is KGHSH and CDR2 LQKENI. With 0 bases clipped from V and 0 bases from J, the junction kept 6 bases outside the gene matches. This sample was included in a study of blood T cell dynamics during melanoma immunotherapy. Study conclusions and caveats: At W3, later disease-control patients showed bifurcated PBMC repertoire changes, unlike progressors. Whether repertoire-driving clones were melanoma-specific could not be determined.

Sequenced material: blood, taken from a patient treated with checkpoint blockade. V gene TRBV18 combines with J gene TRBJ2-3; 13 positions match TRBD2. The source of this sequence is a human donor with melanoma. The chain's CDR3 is CASSPPGLAGDPSTDTQYF. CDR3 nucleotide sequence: TGTGCCAGCTCACCACCCGGACTAGCGGGAGACCCTAGCACAGATACGCAGTATTTT.